This T cell receptor (beta chain) was sequenced during a study of control samples from healthy donors and cancer patients (dated by TCRdb to the early 2020s). Trimming takes 3 bases from V and 6 bases from J, and the germline ends sit 9 bases apart. From cysteine to phenylalanine, the CDR3 is 12 amino acids long. The read is trimmed to its CDR3 DNA, 36 bases read in frame from base 1. According to the germline V gene, CDR1 reads SQVTM and CDR2 reads ANQGSEA. A single count supports this clone. What this receptor recognizes is not known. The sample holds no much larger clone one base away, and base qualities are not on file. Libraries were made using the immunoSEQ multiplex PCR assay. TCRdb mirrors the immuneACCESS table, restricted to in-frame sequences. Some clones are absent from its copies; in checked studies, under half trace to an unresolved V gene, and the reason for the others is unknown. Across this sample there are around 190,000 clones, with 90% seen only once. About 1.4% of the sample lies in the top ten.

The material sequenced was blood. This TCR was recovered from a woman in her forties or fifties in good health. This chain is built from TRBV29-1 and TRBJ2-1, with TRBD1 perhaps the D gene, on 5 matching bases. The nucleotide sequence is given as TGCAGCGTTGAGTCAGACAGCAATGAGCAGTTCTTC. Protein translation: CSVESDSNEQFF.